These T cell receptor beta chains were read from a single sample in a study of human CD8 memory T cell subsets. TCRdb reanalyzed the 5' RACE reads, giving one entry per CDR3 protein sequence and no DNA. This repertoire includes 9,000 to 13,000 distinct CDR3 sequences. What was sequenced was CD8+ stem-like memory T cells (TSCM and TCM) sorted from PBMCs. The origin of the receptors is a human donor in good health. Each CDR3 is given with its conserved first and last residue. Part of the rows lack a size; the others show once, few, many or a class for expanded clones.

j_call | clone_size | v_call | cdr3_aa
TRBJ2-7 | - | TRBV11-2 | CASSLTGPEPSYEQYF
TRBJ2-3 | - | TRBV3-1 | CASSQEGGNTDTQYF
TRBJ2-7 | - | TRBV28 | CASSLRWGEQYF
TRBJ2-1 | - | TRBV6-5 | CASSYSTGYNEQFF
TRBJ1-1 | - | TRBV9 | CASSEGGNTEAFF
TRBJ1-6 | - | TRBV3-1 | CASSQDRGGSPLHF
TRBJ1-1 | - | TRBV20-1 | CSARHTRVWGTEAFF
TRBJ2-1 | - | TRBV6-5 | CASSYSYRYSGRVNEQFF
TRBJ2-5 | medium-sized | TRBV5-5 | CASSVSSGLQETQYF
TRBJ2-7 | - | TRBV6-5 | CASSPPSGLAGDEQYF
TRBJ2-5 | - | TRBV3-1 | CASSQEYGNLQETQYF
TRBJ2-1 | - | TRBV7-3 | CASSLGTGNYNEQFF
TRBJ1-4 | medium-sized | TRBV15 | CATSGTRDPGGNEKLFF
TRBJ2-1 | - | TRBV7-6 | CASSSQQGLADYNEQFF
TRBJ2-1 | - | TRBV28 | CASSALGPANEQFF
TRBJ1-4 | - | TRBV7-8 | CASSRVLLNEKLFF
TRBJ2-3 | medium-sized | TRBV5-6 | CASSLYRGAAEANTDTQYF
TRBJ2-3 | - | TRBV5-6 | CASSQTYEGGDTDTQYF
TRBJ1-1 | - | TRBV5-1 | CASSSGTGTEAFF
TRBJ2-3 | - | TRBV13 | CASSSGLPADTQYF
TRBJ2-5 | - | TRBV6-6 | CASSYPGQLQETQYF
TRBJ2-1 | medium-sized | TRBV24-1 | CATSDSSGTSFNEQFF
TRBJ2-1 | - | TRBV24-1 | CATSDPTGTSGHNEQFF
TRBJ2-3 | - | TRBV27 | CASSSKADRVDTQYF
TRBJ1-2 | medium-sized | TRBV4-1 | CASSPASSPDYTF
TRBJ2-7 | - | TRBV20-1 | CSAREDTPEQYF
TRBJ2-3 | - | TRBV7-9 | CASSKTGRGVLDTQYF
TRBJ2-2 | medium-sized | TRBV5-1 | CASSLGASNTGELFF
TRBJ2-4 | - | TRBV24-1 | CATTTVLPLKNIQYF
TRBJ1-3 | - | TRBV6-5 | CASSSMGDTIYF
TRBJ2-3 | - | TRBV7-6 | CASSSLTSGATSTDTQYF
TRBJ1-5 | - | TRBV19 | CASSLDGQNSNQPQHF
TRBJ2-7 | - | TRBV5-1 | CASSLAGDSYEQYF
TRBJ2-1 | - | TRBV12-3/TRBV12-4 | CASSGTGLGEQFF
TRBJ2-5 | - | TRBV28 | CASSGELLEQETQYF
TRBJ2-1 | medium-sized | TRBV7-9 | CASSLGPTEQFF
TRBJ2-1 | - | TRBV7-8 | CASSRRSGGNNEQFF
TRBJ2-7 | - | TRBV12-3/TRBV12-4 | CASSLALAYEQYF
TRBJ1-6 | - | TRBV7-9 | CASSFLGAGNFSPLHF
TRBJ1-1 | medium-sized | TRBV11-2 | CASSLSPEAFF
TRBJ2-3 | - | TRBV7-6 | CASSRGGDTQYF
TRBJ1-5 | - | TRBV6-2/TRBV6-3 | CASSTLDRGQPQHF
TRBJ1-2 | - | TRBV27 | CASSSGSGAYTF